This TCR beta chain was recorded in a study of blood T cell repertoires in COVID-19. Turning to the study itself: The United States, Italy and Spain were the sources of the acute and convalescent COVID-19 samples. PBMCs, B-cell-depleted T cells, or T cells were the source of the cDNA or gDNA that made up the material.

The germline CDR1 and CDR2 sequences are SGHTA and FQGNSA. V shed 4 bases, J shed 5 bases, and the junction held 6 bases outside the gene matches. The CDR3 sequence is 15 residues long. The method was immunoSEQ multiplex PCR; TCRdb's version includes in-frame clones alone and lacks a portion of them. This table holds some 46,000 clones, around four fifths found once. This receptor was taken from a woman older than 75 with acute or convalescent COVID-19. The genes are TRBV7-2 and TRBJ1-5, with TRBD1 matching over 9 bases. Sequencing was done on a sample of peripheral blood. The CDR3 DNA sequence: TGTGCCAGCAGCTGGGGGACAGGGATTCATCAGCCCCAGCATTTT. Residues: CASSWGTGIHQPQHF.